The T cell receptor (beta chain) described here comes from a study of cytomegalovirus exposure and HLA in healthy donors. Whole-study findings and limits: Being productive about 87% or about 30% of the time was typical of most TCR beta V segments in an earlier analysis.

This clone occurred a few times. The antigen is unknown. The CDR3 sequence is 13 residues long. From germline, CDR1 is SGHTA and CDR2 FQGNSA. The V gene lost 6 bases and the J gene lost 2 bases, with 11 bases spanning the gap. 13 Jbeta primers and 60 Vbeta primers were used for the PCR. The table came from immunoSEQ multiplex PCR; TCRdb's copy has only in-frame clones and leaves some out. Found here are under 200,000 clones, about 85% of them singletons; the top ten hold around 0.42%. Sequencing used PBMCs. This TCR came from a male donor in good health and CMV-seropositive. The rearrangement links TRBV7-2 to TRBJ2-7; D is perhaps TRBD2 (6 bases). The CDR3 region has the DNA TGTGCCAGCAGGATGGGACTTGCCTACGAGCAGTACTTC. Protein sequence: CASRMGLAYEQYF.